The 14 T cell receptor beta chains below were found in one sample sequenced in a study of blood T cell repertoires in COVID-19. Assay: immunoSEQ multiplex PCR; the TCRdb copy retains only in-frame clones and omits some. There are some 300,000 clones in the sample; roughly 91% occur only once, and roughly 2.8% lies in the top ten. The source material was PBMCs or T cells enriched from blood (not recorded which). Receptors originate from a woman aged 50 to 65 who had been exposed to COVID-19.

This sequence joins TRBV7-8 and TRBJ1-5, with TRBD1 identical over 9 bases. CDR1 and CDR2 (germline): SGHVS, FQNEAQ. The CDR3 totals 16 residues. The V segment lost 1 base and the J segment 7 bases; nucleotides outside the gene matches: 8. The CDR3 nucleotides are TGTGCCAGCAGCTTAGGAGCACAGGGGGCAGGGCAGCCCCAGCATTTT. Translating gives CASSLGAQGAGQPQHF.

V gene TRBV3-1 (or the pseudogene TRBV3-2) combines with J gene TRBJ1-2; tentative D call: TRBD1 (6 bases). V was shortened by 4 bases and J by 5 bases, with 20 bases between the two germline ends. This CDR3 has 16 residues. Germline V CDR1 and CDR2: LGHDT, YNNKEL (reference sequence). CDR3 DNA sequence: TGTGCCAGCAGCCGGACAGCGCCGGGGTTAGGGTATGGCTACACCTTC. Translating it yields CASSRTAPGLGYGYTF.

The chain is built from TRBV5-4 and TRBJ1-3; perhaps TRBD1 as D (6 bases). The germline V gene encodes CDR1 SGHNT and CDR2 YYREEE (reference sequence). Between the trimmed V and J ends, which lost 4 bases and 0 bases, there was a span of 11 bases. The CDR3 totals 15 residues. CDR3 region: CASSESGDSGNTIYF. The CDR3 coding sequence is TGTGCCAGCAGCGAGTCAGGGGACTCTGGAAACACCATATATTTT.

This clone was counted a single time. The V gene is TRBV4-1, the J gene TRBJ2-5; D perhaps matches TRBD1 (6 bases). The germline V gene encodes CDR1 MGHRA and CDR2 YSYEKL. Trimming took off 2 bases at V and 5 bases at J, with 18 bases between the two ends. The CDR3 runs 16 residues. The CDR3 protein is CASSQSPGTIRETQYF. In nucleotides, the CDR3 is TGCGCCAGCAGCCAAAGCCCAGGGACAATTCGGGAGACCCAGTACTTC.

The chain joins TRBV18 to TRBJ1-2, with 8 bases that match TRBD1. Germline V gene lookup returns CDR1 KGHSH and CDR2 LQKENI. J gave up 9 bases and V 4 bases, and 19 bases lay outside the gene matches. The CDR3 contains 17 residues. CDR3 nucleotide sequence: TGTGCCAGCTCACGCGACATAACCGGGACAGGTGGTATTAGCTACACCTTC. It specifies CASSRDITGTGGISYTF.

V and J are TRBV2 and TRBJ2-1, with 9 nucleotides matching TRBD1. Germline V CDR1 and CDR2: SNHLY, FYNNEI. This CDR3 region has 15 residues. V was clipped by 6 bases and J by 3 bases; unmatched bases: 6. The CDR3 nucleotides are TGTGCCAGCAGGGCCGGGACAGGGAACTACAATGAGCAGTTCTTC. The encoded protein is CASRAGTGNYNEQFF.

The V gene is TRBV2, the J gene TRBJ2-3; D unclear. The CDR3 extends over 10 amino acids. V was pared by 3 bases and J by 9 bases, with 4 bases between. Germline values: CDR1 SNHLY, CDR2 FYNNEI. The CDR3 reads CASSDLTQYF. In DNA form, the CDR3 reads TGTGCCAGCAGTGACCTAACGCAGTATTTT.

This chain connects TRBV28 to TRBJ1-3, with TRBD1 identical over 8 bases. The CDR3 length is 16 residues. The ends lost 7 bases at V and 4 bases at J; junction bases unmatched: 12. Germline CDR1 reads MDHEN; CDR2 reads SYDVKM. The CDR3 sequence: CASIPRGQGAGNTIYF. The CDR3 DNA sequence: TGTGCCAGCATCCCTAGGGGGCAGGGGGCGGGAAACACCATATATTTT.

The V and J genes are TRBV4-2 and TRBJ1-2, with D possibly matching TRBD1 (6 bases). The V and J ends lost 6 bases and 5 bases respectively, with 10 bases between them. In germline, CDR1 is LGHNA, CDR2 YNFKEQ. This CDR3 has 12 amino acids. This CDR3 reads CASRGARYGYTF. The CDR3 bases are TGTGCCAGCAGGGGGGCAAGATATGGCTACACCTTC.

The chain joins TRBV2 to TRBJ1-2, with TRBD1 matching 7 bases. Unmatched junction bases numbered 7, after V lost 4 bases and J lost 2 bases. Looked up from germline, CDR1 is SNHLY and CDR2 is FYNNEI. CDR3 length: 15 amino acids. This CDR3 is CASSAGDSPNYGYTF. DNA for the CDR3: TGTGCCAGCAGTGCGGGGGACAGCCCGAACTATGGCTACACCTTC.

This clone appeared a single time. The V call is TRBV5-8, the J call TRBJ2-3, with D tentatively TRBD1 (5 bases). This CDR3 has 17 residues. CDR1 SGHTS and CDR2 YDEGEE come from the germline V gene. V dropped 5 bases and J dropped 0 bases, with 19 bases sitting between them. CDR3 protein: CASSYNWGTTSTDTQYF. CDR3 DNA sequence: TGTGCCAGCAGTTACAATTGGGGCACCACTAGCACAGATACGCAGTATTTT.

This clone appeared a single time. V and J are TRBV4-2 and TRBJ1-2; 9 bases line up with TRBD1. After removal of 0 bases from V and 8 bases from J, the junction contained 10 bases not matched to a gene. CDR1 LGHNA and CDR2 YNFKEQ come from the germline V gene. The CDR3 covers 16 residues. The CDR3 bases are TGTGCCAGCAGCCAAGATCGGACAGGGGATTCTAAAGGCTACACCTTC. Protein sequence: CASSQDRTGDSKGYTF.

The V call is TRBV18, the J call TRBJ2-6, with D tentatively TRBD1 (6 bases). V was shortened by 3 bases and J by 0 bases, with 15 bases between the two germline ends. Germline CDR1 is KGHSH and CDR2 is LQKENI. The CDR3 runs to 18 residues. CDR3 coding DNA: TGTGCCAGCTCACCCGCAGGACAGATAGTCTCTGGGGCCAACGTCCTGACTTTC. It specifies CASSPAGQIVSGANVLTF. Variable domain in full (rest from reference TRBV18 and TRBJ2-6): NAGVMQNPRHLVRRRGQEARLRCSPMKGHSHVYWYRQLPEEGLKFMVYLQKENIIDESGMPKERFSAEFPKEGPSILRIQQVVRGDSAAYFCASSPAGQIVSGANVLTFGAGSRLTVL.

The rearrangement joins TRBV5-1 to TRBJ1-1; 7 bases align to TRBD1. Germline V gene lookup returns CDR1 SGHRS and CDR2 YFSETQ. The V gene end was trimmed by 6 bases and the J gene end by 4 bases; junction bases not matched to a gene: 15. This CDR3 spans 16 amino acids. The DNA for the CDR3 is TGCGCCAGCACGAAGGGATGGGCCCCAGGGGGCACTGAAGCTTTCTTT. Protein sequence: CASTKGWAPGGTEAFF.